The 27 T cell receptor beta chains below were found in one sample sequenced in a study of CD8+ T cells in alopecia areata. Following extraction, RNA underwent reverse transcription to cDNA, which served as the sequencing template. Sequencing was performed with immunoSEQ multiplex PCR; in TCRdb, only in-frame clones are kept and a portion is missing. The sample has around 200,000 clones; 58% are singletons. Stated treatment: oral pan-JAK inhibitor, 5-10 mg twice daily. The sequences come from CD8+ T cells sorted from blood, collected at week 24, from a patient treated with tofacitinib. These receptors all come from a human donor with alopecia areata.

This clone has just one count. The genes are TRBV5-6 and TRBJ1-1, with 7 bases lining up with TRBD1. The ends lost 5 bases at V and 0 bases at J; junction bases unmatched: 7. This CDR3 has 15 amino acids. CDR1 and CDR2 (germline): SGHDT, YYEEEE. The CDR3 loop reads CASSHGTDLNTEAFF. CDR3 nucleotides: TGTGCCAGCAGTCACGGGACAGACCTGAACACTGAAGCTTTCTTT.

The chain is built from TRBV29-1 and TRBJ2-7, with D unclear. Trimming took 6 bases from V and 7 from J, leaving 13 bases between them. The germline gives CDR1 SQVTM, CDR2 ANQGSEA. There are 11 residues in the CDR3. The CDR3, as DNA: TGCAGCGTGACGACGGCTAGGGAGCAGTACTTC. Translation gives CSVTTAREQYF.

The rearrangement joins TRBV2 to TRBJ1-2, with a possible D match to TRBD1 (5 bases). This CDR3 spans 15 amino acids. Germline CDR1 and CDR2: SNHLY and FYNNEI. Trimming removed 3 bases at V and 8 bases at J, with 19 bases between. In nucleotides, the CDR3 is TGTGCCAGCAGTGATCGAGGGGAGGGCTCTATAGGCTACACCTTC. The encoded protein is CASSDRGEGSIGYTF.

The chain couples TRBV7-9 to TRBJ2-1, with 8 bases that match TRBD1. This CDR3 contains 12 residues. After removal of 5 bases from V and 7 bases from J, the junction contained 1 base not matched to a gene. Germline CDR1 SEHNR, CDR2 FQNEAQ (reference sequence). CDR3 DNA: TGTGCCAGCAGCCGGACAGGGAATGAGCAGTTCTTC. It encodes CASSRTGNEQFF.

Only a few counts were recorded for this clone. The genes are TRBV4-1 and TRBJ1-6, with 9 bases identical to TRBD1. V trimming: 2 bases; J trimming: 3 bases; junction bases outside the gene matches: 5. CDR3 length equals 17 residues. Germline V gene sequence: CDR1 MGHRA, CDR2 YSYEKL. CDR3: CASSQMTGGDYNSPLHF. The CDR3 DNA is TGCGCCAGCAGCCAAATGACAGGGGGGGACTATAATTCACCCCTCCACTTT.

This clone was recorded only once. This chain links TRBV5-1 with TRBJ2-7; a possible D gene is TRBD1 (5 bases). V was trimmed by 1 base and J by 0 bases, leaving 8 bases between them. This CDR3 is 14 amino acids long. Looked up from germline, CDR1 is SGHRS and CDR2 is YFSETQ. The CDR3 DNA is TGCGCCAGCAGCTTGTCAGGGAACTCCTACGAGCAGTACTTC. Its translation is CASSLSGNSYEQYF.

This clone was seen more than once but under ten times. The V gene is TRBV5-5, the J gene TRBJ1-5; TRBD1 might be the D (6 bases). The CDR3 is 15 amino acids. Trimming stripped 0 bases from V and 7 bases from J, with 14 bases between. Per the germline V gene, CDR1 is SGHKS and CDR2 is YYEKEE (reference sequence). The CDR3 spells CASSLAWRGIQPQHF. The CDR3 DNA sequence: TGTGCCAGCAGCTTGGCCTGGAGGGGGATACAGCCCCAGCATTTT.

The V gene is TRBV14, the J gene TRBJ1-2; D uncertain. The germline CDR1 and CDR2 sequences are SGHDN and FVKESK. This CDR3 has 13 residues. The V gene lost 1 base and the J gene lost 8 bases, with 11 bases spanning the gap. CDR3 sequence reads: CASSQGTARGYTF. CDR3 DNA sequence: TGTGCCAGCAGCCAAGGAACAGCTAGAGGCTACACCTTC.

In its sample, this clone was seen once. The V and J genes are TRBV27 and TRBJ2-7, with TRBD1 matching 7 bases. Germline CDR1 and CDR2: MNHEY and SMNVEV (reference sequence). This CDR3 has 15 amino acids. V dropped 5 bases and J dropped 2; count of bases not matched to a gene: 9. The DNA of the CDR3 is TGTGCCAGCAGTCCCTACAGGGGCGCGGCCTACGAGCAGTACTTC. This codes for CASSPYRGAAYEQYF.

This clone was detected only a few times. V usage is TRBV10-2 and J usage is TRBJ1-5; D is uncertain. This CDR3 is built from 13 residues. Deletions cut 10 bases from V and 0 bases from J, with 10 bases between. Germline V gene sequence: CDR1 WSHSY, CDR2 SAAADI. CDR3 nucleotides: TGCGCCACCGGCCCATATAGCAATCAGCCCCAGCATTTT. This codes for CATGPYSNQPQHF.

The sample holds a few counts of this clone. The chain carries TRBV5-6 and TRBJ2-3; possibly TRBD2 for D (5 bases). CDR1 SGHDT and CDR2 YYEEEE come from the germline V gene. The ends were cut back, 2 bases at V and 2 bases at J, with 12 bases in the middle. The CDR3 has 15 residues. CDR3 loop: CASSFWGVDTDTQYF. The CDR3 coding sequence is TGTGCCAGCAGCTTTTGGGGAGTAGACACAGATACGCAGTATTTT.

This clone was recorded a few times. Other DNA sequences within the sample encode an identical CDR3. This sequence joins TRBV4-1 and TRBJ2-1; D is undetermined. Germline V lookup: CDR1 MGHRA, CDR2 YSYEKL. The CDR3 extends over 12 amino acids. Trimming pared 1 base from V and 4 bases from J, leaving 2 bases between. The CDR3, as DNA: TGCGCCAGCAGCCAAGCTTACAATGAGCAGTTCTTC. Protein: CASSQAYNEQFF.

This chain uses TRBV29-1 with TRBJ1-2; TRBD1 might be the D (5 bases). Germline values: CDR1 SQVTM, CDR2 ANQGSEA. CDR3 length: 16 amino acids. Trimming shortened V by 3 bases and J by 2 bases, and 19 bases separated the two germline ends. The CDR3 region has the DNA TGCAGCGTTGACCCAAAATCTACTCAGGGAAACTATGGCTACACCTTC. Its protein is CSVDPKSTQGNYGYTF.

As regards this clone: Other nucleotide sequences in the sample specify the same CDR3. This sequence joins TRBV27 and TRBJ1-1; TRBD1 is a possible D gene (5 bases). V shed 3 bases and J shed 6 bases, with 8 bases lying between them. The CDR3 covers 12 residues. Germline CDR1 is MNHEY and CDR2 is SMNVEV (reference sequence). The CDR3 sequence: CASSLGGSEAFF. The CDR3 coding sequence is TGTGCCAGCAGTTTGGGGGGATCTGAAGCTTTCTTT.

The J gene is TRBJ1-2, the V gene TRBV30, with D unresolved. The V gene lost 5 bases and the J gene lost 4 bases, with 8 bases spanning the gap. The CDR3 extends over 11 amino acids. Germline CDR1 GTSNPN, CDR2 SVGIG (reference sequence). The CDR3 DNA follows: TGTGCCTGGGGGCAGGCCTATGGCTACACCTTC. Protein sequence: CAWGQAYGYTF.

The rearrangement links TRBV29-1 to TRBJ2-3; D is unresolved. The CDR3 spans 12 residues. Per germline, CDR1 SQVTM and CDR2 ANQGSEA. This CDR3 is CIATSGGDTQYF. CDR3 DNA: TGCATCGCCACGTCGGGTGGGGATACGCAGTATTTT.

The chain carries TRBV5-6 and TRBJ2-7; maybe TRBD1 (6 bases). Germline loops: CDR1 SGHDT, CDR2 YYEEEE. The V gene lost 4 bases and the J gene lost 7 bases, with 27 bases spanning the gap. The CDR3 totals 17 residues. CDR3: CASSLPEIVSRTGEQYF. The CDR3 DNA is TGTGCCAGCAGCCTCCCGGAGATCGTCAGTCGTACAGGGGAGCAGTACTTC.

CDR3 loop: CASSLGAGYNEQFF. CDR3 coding DNA: TGTGCCAGCAGCTTAGGTGCAGGCTACAATGAGCAGTTCTTC. The genes are TRBV11-2 and TRBJ2-1; D not resolved. V was cut by 1 base and J by 3 bases, with 7 bases left in between. CDR1 and CDR2 (germline): SGHAT, FQNNGV. CDR3 length: 14 residues.

This clone was counted a few times. This rearrangement joins TRBV13 to TRBJ1-5; weak D call: TRBD1 (5 bases). V was pared by 6 bases and J by 0 bases, with 12 bases between. CDR3 size: 15 residues. The germline V gene has CDR1 PRHDT and CDR2 FYEKMQ (reference sequence). CDR3 protein: CASSLSRDSNQPQHF. As DNA, the CDR3 is TGTGCCAGCAGTCTCAGCAGGGATAGCAATCAGCCCCAGCATTTT.

The V gene is TRBV7-2, the J gene TRBJ2-7; the D gene is possibly TRBD1 (6 bases). There are 15 residues in the CDR3. The germline CDR1 and CDR2 sequences are SGHTA and FQGNSA. Deletions cut 0 bases from V and 2 bases from J, with 11 bases between. CDR3 coding DNA: TGTGCCAGCAGCTTAGCGTTTGGACAGACCTACGAGCAGTACTTC. Protein: CASSLAFGQTYEQYF.

To note about this clone: Other nucleotide sequences from this sample produce the same CDR3. This chain joins TRBV5-1 and TRBJ2-7; D call uncertain. Germline CDR1 reads SGHRS; CDR2 reads YFSETQ. The V end lost 3 bases, the J end lost 0 bases, and 7 bases lay between the germline ends. The CDR3 runs 13 residues. This CDR3 reads CASSSDRSYEQYF. The CDR3, as DNA: TGCGCCAGCAGCTCGGACCGCTCCTACGAGCAGTACTTC.

This chain links TRBV9 with TRBJ1-4; 7 nucleotides line up with TRBD1. The CDR3 consists of 15 residues. J was trimmed by 4 bases and V by 3 bases; bases with no gene match: 6. Germline V lookup: CDR1 SGDLS, CDR2 YYNGEE. CDR3 in amino acids: CASSERQGSNEKLFF. The CDR3 nucleotides read TGTGCCAGCAGCGAACGACAGGGAAGTAATGAAAAACTGTTTTTT.

This clone appeared a few times. The V gene is TRBV12-5, the J gene TRBJ1-1; D is unclear. V gave up 3 bases and J gave up 4 bases, with 9 bases separating them. The CDR3 totals 13 residues. Per germline, CDR1 LGHNT and CDR2 FRNRAP. The DNA for the CDR3 is TGTGCTAGTGGTTTAAGGGAGGCCACTGAAGCTTTCTTT. This codes for CASGLREATEAFF.

This clone was seen a few times. The chain recombines TRBV5-6 with TRBJ2-7; 10 nucleotides match TRBD1. Germline-derived CDR1 and CDR2 are SGHDT and YYEEEE. The CDR3 is made up of 14 amino acids. V lost 4 bases to trimming and J lost 5 bases; unmatched junction nucleotides: 6. The CDR3 sequence is CASSLGQGVHEQYF. The CDR3 coding sequence is TGTGCCAGCAGCCTCGGACAGGGGGTCCACGAGCAGTACTTC.

This sequence joins TRBV29-1 and TRBJ2-7; 10 nucleotides align to TRBD1. CDR1 and CDR2 from the germline V gene are SQVTM and ANQGSEA. The CDR3 is 13 residues long. The V and J ends lost 6 bases and 3 bases, in that order; junction bases with no gene match: 5. CDR3 sequence (DNA): TGCAGCGTAGGGACAGGGGACCTCTACGAGCAGTACTTC. Translating it yields CSVGTGDLYEQYF.

The V and J genes are TRBV19 and TRBJ1-1; D gene uncertain. Trimming pared 10 bases from V and 11 bases from J, leaving 14 bases between. CDR3 size: 10 residues. Germline-derived CDR1 and CDR2 are LNHDA and SQIVND (reference sequence). In DNA form, the CDR3 reads TGTGCCACTATCGGGAGTGTTGCTTTCTTT. It is translated as CATIGSVAFF.

A few counts support this clone. The V gene is TRBV6-5, the J gene TRBJ2-6; TRBD1 is a possible D gene (5 bases). CDR1 is MNHEY and CDR2 is SVGAGI in the germline V gene. Deletions cut 7 bases from V and 2 bases from J, with 6 bases between. The CDR3 is made up of 13 amino acids. The CDR3 region has the DNA TGTGCCAGCATGGGGCCTGGGGCCAACGTCCTGACTTTC. Translated, it gives CASMGPGANVLTF.